Below are 20 T cell receptor beta chains sequenced from a single sample in a study of cytomegalovirus exposure and HLA in healthy donors. With 60 Vbeta and 13 Jbeta primers, the PCR was carried out. Generated by immunoSEQ multiplex PCR, the TCRdb table keeps only in-frame clones and is missing some. The data contain 150,000 to 200,000 clones, roughly 85% of them singletons. The sample was PBMCs. These TCRs come from a woman aged 40-49 years in good health and CMV-seronegative.

The chain joins TRBV2 to TRBJ2-1; D may be TRBD1 (5 bases). V gave up 5 bases and J gave up 4 bases, with 15 bases separating them. Germline V gene sequence: CDR1 SNHLY, CDR2 FYNNEI. The CDR3 covers 15 residues. Here the CDR3 DNA reads TGTGCCAGCAGTTTAGCTTTAGGGGTGTACAATGAGCAGTTCTTC. Translation gives CASSLALGVYNEQFF.

V and J are TRBV5-1 and TRBJ2-3; 10 nucleotides align to TRBD1. V lost 2 bases to trimming and J lost 1 base; unmatched junction nucleotides: 4. The CDR3 spans 16 residues. Germline V CDR1 and CDR2: SGHRS, YFSETQ. The CDR3 DNA follows: TGCGCCAGCAGCTTAACCGGGACAGGGGGCACAGATACGCAGTATTTT. Residues: CASSLTGTGGTDTQYF. Using reference TRBV5-1 and TRBJ2-3 for the parts outside the CDR3, the full variable domain is KAGVTQTPRYLIKTRGQQVTLSCSPISGHRSVSWYQQTPGQGLQFLFEYFSETQRNKGNFPGRFSGRQFSNSRSEMNVSTLELGDSALYLCASSLTGTGGTDTQYFGPGTRLTVL.

The count of this clone is one. CDR3 nucleotide sequence: TGTGCCAGCAGCCCATCGGTCCGCCGGCAAGAGACCCAGTACTTC. Its translation is CASSPSVRRQETQYF. V is TRBV14 and J is TRBJ2-5; no clear D gene. CDR1 is SGHDN and CDR2 is FVKESK in the germline V gene. The CDR3 consists of 15 residues. Deletions cut 4 bases from V and 2 bases from J, with 14 bases between.

The J gene is TRBJ1-6, the V gene TRBV19, with TRBD1 matching 7 bases. The CDR3 is made up of 14 amino acids. The V and J ends lost 3 bases and 7 bases, in that order; junction bases with no gene match: 3. Per germline, CDR1 LNHDA and CDR2 SQIVND (reference sequence). CDR3: CASSIQGVNSPLHF. As DNA, the CDR3 is TGTGCCAGTAGTATTCAGGGGGTCAATTCACCCCTCCACTTT.

The V and J genes are TRBV18 and TRBJ2-1, with TRBD2 as a possible D gene (6 bases). The CDR3 spans 17 residues. The V gene lost 3 bases and the J gene lost 5 bases, with 20 bases spanning the gap. In germline, CDR1 is KGHSH, CDR2 LQKENI. CDR3 coding DNA: TGTGCCAGCTCACCGGAGGGGATGATAAGGGTGAACAATGAGCAGTTCTTC. This translates into CASSPEGMIRVNNEQFF.

This clone was seen once. V is TRBV7-8 and J is TRBJ1-5; no firm D call. The V end lost 4 bases, the J end lost 2 bases, and 12 bases lay between the germline ends. The V gene's germline CDR1 is SGHVS and CDR2 FQNEAQ. The CDR3 has 15 residues. The CDR3 sequence: CASSSATGGNQPQHF. The CDR3 nucleotides read TGTGCCAGCAGCTCCGCGACCGGGGGCAATCAGCCCCAGCATTTT.

This clone was recorded a few times. V and J are TRBV7-6 and TRBJ1-5; a weak D match, TRBD1 (5 bases). Germline V gene data show CDR1 as SGHVS and CDR2 as FNYEAQ. Trimming left V 5 bases short and J 0 bases short, with 11 bases between. The CDR3 sequence is 15 residues long. The CDR3 DNA reads TGTGCCAGCAGCGCGGGACCGTATAGCAATCAGCCCCAGCATTTT. Its translation: CASSAGPYSNQPQHF.

The rearrangement uses TRBV18 and TRBJ1-5; a weak D match, TRBD1 (5 bases). This CDR3 has 14 residues. Germline CDR1 and CDR2: KGHSH and LQKENI. Trimming took off 5 bases at V and 0 bases at J, with 8 bases between the two ends. CDR3 nucleotide sequence: TGTGCCAGCTCAGGGGCCCCTAGCAATCAGCCCCAGCATTTT. Amino acids: CASSGAPSNQPQHF. The entire variable domain, with the rest obtained from reference TRBV18 and TRBJ1-5, is as follows: NAGVMQNPRHLVRRRGQEARLRCSPMKGHSHVYWYRQLPEEGLKFMVYLQKENIIDESGMPKERFSAEFPKEGPSILRIQQVVRGDSAAYFCASSGAPSNQPQHFGDGTRLSIL.

This clone was observed a handful of times. The gene calls are TRBV11-1 and TRBJ2-1, with D maybe TRBD2 (6 bases). Germline CDR1 is SGHAT and CDR2 is FQDESV (reference sequence). The CDR3 is made up of 16 amino acids. V dropped 4 bases and J dropped 3 bases, with 16 bases sitting between them. The chain's CDR3 is CASSSTRGALYNEQFF. CDR3 DNA sequence: TGTGCCAGCAGCTCTACGCGGGGAGCGCTCTACAATGAGCAGTTCTTC.

V usage is TRBV28 and J usage is TRBJ1-3; 7 bases are shared with TRBD1. This CDR3 has 15 amino acids. Germline CDR1 MDHEN, CDR2 SYDVKM. V dropped 6 bases and J dropped 0; count of bases not matched to a gene: 5. The CDR3, as DNA: TGTGCCAGCAGCCGAGACAGGGTCTCTGGAAACACCATATATTTT. Its protein product is CASSRDRVSGNTIYF.

A single count supports this clone. The chain carries TRBV2 and TRBJ2-1; D is possibly TRBD2 (6 bases). V lost 8 bases, J lost 2 bases, and 16 bases lay in between. Germline CDR1 is SNHLY and CDR2 is FYNNEI. The CDR3 is 15 residues long. The CDR3 coding sequence is TGTGCCAGCGGAGGGCGGGACGCCGCCTACAATGAGCAGTTCTTC. Protein: CASGGRDAAYNEQFF.

The chain uses TRBV4-2 and TRBJ2-5, with 7 bases identical to TRBD1. The CDR3 consists of 14 residues. Looked up from germline, CDR1 is LGHNA and CDR2 is YNFKEQ. The J segment lost 5 bases and the V segment lost 3 bases, leaving 6 bases of the junction unmatched. The CDR3 loop is CASSQVGGGETQYF. The DNA of the CDR3 is TGTGCCAGCAGCCAGGTAGGGGGCGGGGAGACCCAGTACTTC.

The chain couples TRBV4-2 to TRBJ2-3; 7 bases are a match to TRBD1. The germline V gene has CDR1 LGHNA and CDR2 YNFKEQ. V shed 4 bases and J 5 bases; nucleotides not matched to a gene: 6. CDR3 size: 14 residues. CDR3 loop: CASSLKSGGDTQYF. DNA for the CDR3: TGTGCCAGCAGCCTAAAGTCAGGGGGAGATACGCAGTATTTT.

V and J are TRBV6-4 and TRBJ2-1; 8 bases align to TRBD2. CDR1 is MRHNA, CDR2 SNTAGT, per germline. Trimming took 4 bases from V and 1 from J; bases not matched to a gene: 3. The CDR3 contains 15 residues. The DNA of the CDR3 is TGTGCCAGCAGTGGGGCGGGAGGATCCTACAATGAGCAGTTCTTC. It yields the protein CASSGAGGSYNEQFF.

The table lists this clone with a few counts. The chain has TRBV4-3 and TRBJ1-1; D unresolved. The CDR3 loop spans 15 amino acids. Between the trimmed V and J ends, which lost 4 bases and 4 bases, there was a span of 16 bases. Germline loops: CDR1 LGHNA, CDR2 YSLEER. The CDR3: CASSRGGPGFTEAFF. Here the CDR3 DNA reads TGCGCCAGCAGCCGCGGCGGTCCGGGTTTCACTGAAGCTTTCTTT.

V gene TRBV6-1 combines with J gene TRBJ1-1; perhaps TRBD1 as D (6 bases). The CDR3 loop spans 13 amino acids. V was shortened by 9 bases and J by 1 base, with 12 bases between the two germline ends. CDR1 and CDR2 from the germline V gene are MNHNS and SASEGT. The CDR3 nucleotides are TGTGCCAGTAACATGGACAGGAACACTGAAGCTTTCTTT. Translating gives CASNMDRNTEAFF.

In DNA form, the CDR3 reads TGTGCCAGCAGCGCAGACAGCCCTAATGAAAAACTGTTTTTT. Its protein is CASSADSPNEKLFF. The rearrangement uses TRBV11-3 and TRBJ1-4, with TRBD1 as a possible D gene (5 bases). Looked up from germline, CDR1 is SGHNT and CDR2 is YENEEA. Trimming removed 5 bases at V and 3 bases at J, with 10 bases between. This CDR3 is 14 amino acids long.

The gene calls are TRBV5-1 and TRBJ1-4, with D perhaps matching TRBD1 (6 bases). Germline V gene lookup returns CDR1 SGHRS and CDR2 YFSETQ. The CDR3 totals 16 residues. Trimming pared 5 bases from V and 8 bases from J, leaving 22 bases between. The CDR3, as DNA: TGCGCCAGCAGATACGCCGGGGGGGCGCAGGGGGAAAAACTGTTTTTT. It codes for CASRYAGGAQGEKLFF.

This chain links TRBV4-2 with TRBJ1-2; possibly TRBD1 for D (5 bases). The CDR3 covers 13 residues. Germline lookup yields CDR1 LGHNA and CDR2 YNFKEQ. The ends were cut back, 2 bases at V and 6 bases at J, with 10 bases in the middle. The CDR3 is CASSQNGGDGYTF. The CDR3 DNA reads TGTGCCAGCAGCCAAAATGGAGGGGATGGCTACACCTTC.

Note on this clone: One junction end does not reproduce the germline sequence, and a read error may be involved. The rearrangement links TRBV7-7 to TRBJ2-1; unclear D gene. The CDR3 is 12 residues long. From germline, CDR1 is SSHAT and CDR2 FNYEAQ (reference sequence). CDR3 DNA: TGTGCTAGCAGCCAACCACCTAAGGAGCAGTTCTTC. It yields the protein CASSQPPKEQFF.